This TCR beta chain was sequenced during a study of cytomegalovirus exposure and HLA in healthy donors. On this clone: The target antigen is unknown.

In the PCR, 60 Vbeta and 13 Jbeta primers were used. Generated by immunoSEQ multiplex PCR, the TCRdb table keeps only in-frame clones and is missing some. This repertoire shows more than 75,000 clones, around 89% found once; its top ten account for 2.3%. This CDR3 is 11 amino acids long. Germline lookup yields CDR1 MNHEY and CDR2 SMNVEV (reference sequence). V was shortened by 6 bases and J by 6 bases, with 5 bases between the two germline ends. Study-wide results and caveats: The study assumed roughly uniform donor sequencing depth for presence/absence analyses.

This clonotype originated in a man aged 18 to 29 in good health and CMV-seronegative. The sequencing sample was made of PBMCs. The chain employs TRBV27 and TRBJ2-2; D is unresolved. The CDR3 DNA sequence: TGTGCCAGCAGACAGTCCGGGGAGCTGTTTTTT. Translating it yields CASRQSGELFF.